This T cell receptor beta chain appears in the sequencing data of a study of T cell responses to AZD1222 COVID-19 vaccine. On this clone itself: The same CDR3 also results from other DNA sequences found in this sample.

Germline CDR1 and CDR2: SQVTM and ANQGSEA. With 4 bases clipped from V and 5 bases from J, the junction kept 4 bases outside the gene matches. This CDR3 has 12 residues. Sequenced by immunoSEQ multiplex PCR; TCRdb stores in-frame clones only, minus some. The repertoire holds about 270,000 clones, with approximately 94% as singletons. The receptor comes from an adult who received the AZD1222 COVID-19 vaccine. The chain has TRBV29-1 and TRBJ1-2, with 7 bases lining up with TRBD1. Material: peripheral blood, obtained 28 days after the second AZD1222 dose. The CDR3 coding sequence is TGCAGCGTTGCGGGGACAGATTATGGCTACACCTTC. Its translation: CSVAGTDYGYTF.